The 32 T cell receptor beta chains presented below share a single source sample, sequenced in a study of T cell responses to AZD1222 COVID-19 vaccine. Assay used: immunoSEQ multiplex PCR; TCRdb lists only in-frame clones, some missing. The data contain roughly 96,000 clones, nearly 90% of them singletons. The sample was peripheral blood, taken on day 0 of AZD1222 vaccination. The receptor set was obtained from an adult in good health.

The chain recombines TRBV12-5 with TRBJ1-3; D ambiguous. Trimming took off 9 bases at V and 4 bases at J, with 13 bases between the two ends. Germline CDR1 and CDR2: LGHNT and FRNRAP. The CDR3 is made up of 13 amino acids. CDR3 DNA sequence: TGTGCTAGCACTTCAGTCCTAGGAAACACCATATATTTT. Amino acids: CASTSVLGNTIYF. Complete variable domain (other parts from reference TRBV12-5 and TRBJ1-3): DARVTQTPRHKVTEMGQEVTMRCQPILGHNTVFWYRQTMMQGLELLAYFRNRAPLDDSGMPKDRFSAEMPDATLATLKIQPSEPRDSAVYFCASTSVLGNTIYFGEGSWLTVV.

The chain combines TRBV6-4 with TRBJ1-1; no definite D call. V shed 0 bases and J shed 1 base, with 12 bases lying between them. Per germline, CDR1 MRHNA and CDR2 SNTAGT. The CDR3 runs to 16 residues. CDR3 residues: CASSDSKYRQNTEAFF. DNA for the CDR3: TGTGCCAGCAGTGACTCGAAGTACAGACAGAACACTGAAGCTTTCTTT.

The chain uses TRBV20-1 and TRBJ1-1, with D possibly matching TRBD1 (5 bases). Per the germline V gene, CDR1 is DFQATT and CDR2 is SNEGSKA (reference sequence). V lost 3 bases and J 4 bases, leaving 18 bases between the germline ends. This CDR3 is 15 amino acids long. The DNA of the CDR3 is TGCAGTGCTAGTGATTGGGGTAGGGGACTCACTGAAGCTTTCTTT. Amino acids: CSASDWGRGLTEAFF.

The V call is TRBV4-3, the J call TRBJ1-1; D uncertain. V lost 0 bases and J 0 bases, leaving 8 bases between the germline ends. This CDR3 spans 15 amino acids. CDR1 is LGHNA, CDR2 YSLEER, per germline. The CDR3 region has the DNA TGCGCCAGCAGCCAAGAAGCCGGGGTGAACACTGAAGCTTTCTTT. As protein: CASSQEAGVNTEAFF.

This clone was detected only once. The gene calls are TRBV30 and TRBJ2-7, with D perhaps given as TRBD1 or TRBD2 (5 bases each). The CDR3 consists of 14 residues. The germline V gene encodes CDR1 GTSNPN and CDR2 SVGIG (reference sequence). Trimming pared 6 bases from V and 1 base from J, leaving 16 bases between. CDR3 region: CACTGGFYSYEQYF. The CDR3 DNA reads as TGTGCCTGTACTGGGGGTTTTTATTCCTACGAGCAGTACTTC. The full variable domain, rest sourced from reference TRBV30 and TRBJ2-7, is SQTIHQWPATLVQPVGSPLSLECTVEGTSNPNLYWYRQAAGRGLQLLFYSVGIGQISSEVPQNLSASRPQDRQFILSSKKLLLSDSGFYLCACTGGFYSYEQYFGPGTRLTVT.

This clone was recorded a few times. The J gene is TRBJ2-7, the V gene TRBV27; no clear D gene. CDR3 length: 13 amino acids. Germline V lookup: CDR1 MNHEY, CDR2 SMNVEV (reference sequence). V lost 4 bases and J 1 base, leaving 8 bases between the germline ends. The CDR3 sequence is CASSSRVSYEQYF. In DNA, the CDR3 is TGTGCCAGCAGTTCTAGGGTTTCCTACGAGCAGTACTTC.

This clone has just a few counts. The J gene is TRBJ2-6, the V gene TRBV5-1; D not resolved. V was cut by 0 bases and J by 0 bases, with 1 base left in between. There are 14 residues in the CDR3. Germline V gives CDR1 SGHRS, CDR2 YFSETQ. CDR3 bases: TGCGCCAGCAGCTTGGTCTCTGGGGCCAACGTCCTGACTTTC. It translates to CASSLVSGANVLTF.

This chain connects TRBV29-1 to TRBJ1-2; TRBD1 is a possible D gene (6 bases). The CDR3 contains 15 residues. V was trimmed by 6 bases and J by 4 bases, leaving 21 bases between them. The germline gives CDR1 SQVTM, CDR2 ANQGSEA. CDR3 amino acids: CSVRGRPGGGYGYTF. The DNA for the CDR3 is TGCAGCGTCCGGGGGCGACCGGGGGGCGGCTATGGCTACACCTTC.

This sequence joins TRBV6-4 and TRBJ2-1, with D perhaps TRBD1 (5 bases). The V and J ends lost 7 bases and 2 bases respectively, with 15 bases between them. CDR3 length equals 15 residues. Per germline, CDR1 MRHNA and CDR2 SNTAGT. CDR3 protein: CASTQGLAAYNEQFF. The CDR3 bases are TGTGCCAGCACCCAGGGTCTTGCAGCCTACAATGAGCAGTTCTTC.

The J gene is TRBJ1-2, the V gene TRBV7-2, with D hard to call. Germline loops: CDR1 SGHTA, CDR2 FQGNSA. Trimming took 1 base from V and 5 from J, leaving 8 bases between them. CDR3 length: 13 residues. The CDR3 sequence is CASSLGQIYGYTF. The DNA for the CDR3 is TGTGCCAGCAGCTTAGGGCAGATTTATGGCTACACCTTC.

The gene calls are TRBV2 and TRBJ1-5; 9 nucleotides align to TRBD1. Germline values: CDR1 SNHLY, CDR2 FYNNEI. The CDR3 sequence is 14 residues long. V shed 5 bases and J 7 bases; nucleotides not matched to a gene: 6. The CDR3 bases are TGTGCCAGCAGTCAGGGACAGGGATCACAGCCCCAGCATTTT. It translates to CASSQGQGSQPQHF.

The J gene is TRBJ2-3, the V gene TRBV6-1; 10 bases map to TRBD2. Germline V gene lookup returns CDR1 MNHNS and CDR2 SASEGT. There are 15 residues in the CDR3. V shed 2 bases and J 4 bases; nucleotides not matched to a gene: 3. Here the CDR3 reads CASSEQSGGADTQYF. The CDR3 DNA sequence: TGTGCCAGCAGTGAACAGAGCGGGGGGGCAGATACGCAGTATTTT.

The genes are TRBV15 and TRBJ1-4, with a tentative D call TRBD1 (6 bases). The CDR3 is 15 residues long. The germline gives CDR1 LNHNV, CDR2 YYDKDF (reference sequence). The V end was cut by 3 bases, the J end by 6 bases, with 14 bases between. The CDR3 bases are TGTGCCACCAGCAGCCGGGCCAAGGGGGATGAAAAACTGTTTTTT. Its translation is CATSSRAKGDEKLFF.

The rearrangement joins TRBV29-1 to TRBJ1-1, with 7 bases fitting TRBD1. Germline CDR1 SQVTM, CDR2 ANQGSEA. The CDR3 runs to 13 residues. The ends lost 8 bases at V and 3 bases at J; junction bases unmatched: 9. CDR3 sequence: CSIPQGRDTEAFF. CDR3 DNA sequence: TGCAGCATACCACAGGGGAGGGACACTGAAGCTTTCTTT.

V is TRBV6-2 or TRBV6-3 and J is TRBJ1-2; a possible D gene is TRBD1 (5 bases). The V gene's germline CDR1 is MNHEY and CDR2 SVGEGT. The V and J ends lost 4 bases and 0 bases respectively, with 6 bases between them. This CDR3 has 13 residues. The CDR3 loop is CASSLGANYGYTF. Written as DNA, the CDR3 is TGTGCCAGCAGTTTAGGGGCTAACTATGGCTACACCTTC.

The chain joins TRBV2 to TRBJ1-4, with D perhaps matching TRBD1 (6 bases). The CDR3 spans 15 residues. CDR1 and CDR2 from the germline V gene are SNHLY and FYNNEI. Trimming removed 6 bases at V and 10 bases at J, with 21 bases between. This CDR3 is CASRELTRDTGKLFF. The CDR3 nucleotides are TGTGCCAGCAGGGAACTAACCCGGGACACTGGAAAACTGTTTTTT.

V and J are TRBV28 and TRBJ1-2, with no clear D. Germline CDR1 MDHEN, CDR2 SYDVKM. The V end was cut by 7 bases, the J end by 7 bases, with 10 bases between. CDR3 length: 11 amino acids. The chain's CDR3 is CASTIGFGYTF. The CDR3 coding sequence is TGTGCCAGCACGATCGGGTTTGGCTACACCTTC.

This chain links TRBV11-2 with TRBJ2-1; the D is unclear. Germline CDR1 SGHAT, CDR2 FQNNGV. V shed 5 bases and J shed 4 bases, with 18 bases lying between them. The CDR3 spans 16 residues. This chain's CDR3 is CASSTSRSPLYNEQFF. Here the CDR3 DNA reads TGTGCCAGCAGCACCTCTAGGTCCCCTCTTTACAATGAGCAGTTCTTC.

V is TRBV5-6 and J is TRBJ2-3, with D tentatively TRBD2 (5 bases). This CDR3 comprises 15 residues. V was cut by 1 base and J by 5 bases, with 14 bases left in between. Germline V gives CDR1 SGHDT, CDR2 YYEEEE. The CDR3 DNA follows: TGTGCCAGCAGCTTGACTGGGCTAGCAGGAGATACGCAGTATTTT. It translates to CASSLTGLAGDTQYF.

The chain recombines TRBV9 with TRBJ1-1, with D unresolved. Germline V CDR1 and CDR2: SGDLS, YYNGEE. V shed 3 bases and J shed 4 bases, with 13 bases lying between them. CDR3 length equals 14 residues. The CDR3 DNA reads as TGTGCCAGCAGCGGACCATACACACCCACTGAAGCTTTCTTT. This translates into CASSGPYTPTEAFF.

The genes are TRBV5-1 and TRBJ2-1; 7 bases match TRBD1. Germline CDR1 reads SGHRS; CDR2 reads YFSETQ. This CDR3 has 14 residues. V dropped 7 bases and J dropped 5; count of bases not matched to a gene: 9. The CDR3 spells CASGQANSNNEQFF. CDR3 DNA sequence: TGCGCCAGCGGACAGGCAAACTCGAACAATGAGCAGTTCTTC.

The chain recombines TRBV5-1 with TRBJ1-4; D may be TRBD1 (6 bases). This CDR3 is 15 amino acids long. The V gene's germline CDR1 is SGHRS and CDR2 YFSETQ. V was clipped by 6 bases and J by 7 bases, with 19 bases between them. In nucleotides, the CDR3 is TGCGCCAGCACTCGGAGGGGGGGCGTCGGTGAAAAACTGTTTTTT. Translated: CASTRRGGVGEKLFF.

CDR3 region: CASSQDLRSGNTIYF. The CDR3 nucleotides read TGTGCCAGCAGCCAAGATCTGCGCTCTGGAAACACCATATATTTT. This chain uses TRBV3-1 (or the pseudogene TRBV3-2) with TRBJ1-3; D not certain. The CDR3 covers 15 residues. Germline values: CDR1 LGHDT, CDR2 YNNKEL (reference sequence). Between the trimmed V and J ends, which lost 0 bases and 0 bases, there was a span of 6 bases.

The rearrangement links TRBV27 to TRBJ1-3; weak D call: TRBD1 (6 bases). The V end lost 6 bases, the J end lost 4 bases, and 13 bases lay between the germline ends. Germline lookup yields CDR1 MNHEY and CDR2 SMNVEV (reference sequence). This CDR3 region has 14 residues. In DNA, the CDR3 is TGTGCCAGCAGCAGGGGAGGGACGGGAAACACCATATATTTT. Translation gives CASSRGGTGNTIYF.

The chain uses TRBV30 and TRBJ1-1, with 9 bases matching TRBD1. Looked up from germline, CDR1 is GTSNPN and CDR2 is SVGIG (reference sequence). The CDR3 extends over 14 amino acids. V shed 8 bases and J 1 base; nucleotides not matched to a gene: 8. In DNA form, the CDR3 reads TGTGCCGGGGGACAGGGAGGGGGGAACACTGAAGCTTTCTTT. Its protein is CAGGQGGGNTEAFF. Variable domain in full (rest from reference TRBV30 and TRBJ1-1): SQTIHQWPATLVQPVGSPLSLECTVEGTSNPNLYWYRQAAGRGLQLLFYSVGIGQISSEVPQNLSASRPQDRQFILSSKKLLLSDSGFYLCAGGQGGGNTEAFFGQGTRLTVV.

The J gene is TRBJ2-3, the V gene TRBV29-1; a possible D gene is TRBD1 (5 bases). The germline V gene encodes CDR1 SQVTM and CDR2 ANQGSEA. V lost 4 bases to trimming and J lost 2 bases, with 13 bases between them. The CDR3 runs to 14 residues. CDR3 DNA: TGCAGCGTTGCGACAGCAACCCTCACAGATACGCAGTATTTT. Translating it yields CSVATATLTDTQYF.

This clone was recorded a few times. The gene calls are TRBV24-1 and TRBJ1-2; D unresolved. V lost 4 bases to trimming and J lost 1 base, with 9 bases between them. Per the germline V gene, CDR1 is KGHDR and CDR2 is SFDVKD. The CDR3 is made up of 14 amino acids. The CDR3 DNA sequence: TGTGCCACCAGTGAGGCAGACCTTAACTATGGCTACACCTTC. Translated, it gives CATSEADLNYGYTF.

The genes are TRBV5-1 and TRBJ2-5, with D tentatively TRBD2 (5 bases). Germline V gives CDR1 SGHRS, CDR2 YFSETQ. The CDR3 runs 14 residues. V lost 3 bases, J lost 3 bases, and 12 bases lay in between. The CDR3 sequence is CASSSAGGEETQYF. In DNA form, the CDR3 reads TGCGCCAGCAGCTCTGCGGGTGGAGAAGAGACCCAGTACTTC.

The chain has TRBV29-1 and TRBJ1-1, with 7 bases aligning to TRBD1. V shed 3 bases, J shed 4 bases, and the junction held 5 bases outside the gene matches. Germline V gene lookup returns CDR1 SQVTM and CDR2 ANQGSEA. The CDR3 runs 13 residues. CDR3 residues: CSVERQGGTEAFF. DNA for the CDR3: TGCAGCGTTGAGCGGCAGGGGGGCACTGAAGCTTTCTTT.

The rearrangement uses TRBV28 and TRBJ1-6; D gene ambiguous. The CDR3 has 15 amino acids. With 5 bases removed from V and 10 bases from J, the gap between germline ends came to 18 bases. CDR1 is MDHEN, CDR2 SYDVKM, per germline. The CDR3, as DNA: TGTGCCAGCAGTCCCCCTTTAGGAAATACATCACCCCTCCACTTT. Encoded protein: CASSPPLGNTSPLHF.

The DNA for the CDR3 is TGTGCCAGCAGCTTAAAGGGTACCGGGGAGCTGTTTTTT. It encodes CASSLKGTGELFF. The rearrangement joins TRBV13 to TRBJ2-2; D is unresolved. CDR1 PRHDT and CDR2 FYEKMQ come from the germline V gene (reference sequence). V dropped 2 bases and J dropped 5 bases, with 6 bases sitting between them. The CDR3 consists of 13 residues.

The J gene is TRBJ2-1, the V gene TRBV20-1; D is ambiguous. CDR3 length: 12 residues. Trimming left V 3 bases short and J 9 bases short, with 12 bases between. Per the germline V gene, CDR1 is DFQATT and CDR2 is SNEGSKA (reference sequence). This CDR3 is CSASDQVVEQFF. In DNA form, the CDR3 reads TGCAGTGCTAGTGATCAGGTTGTTGAGCAGTTCTTC.